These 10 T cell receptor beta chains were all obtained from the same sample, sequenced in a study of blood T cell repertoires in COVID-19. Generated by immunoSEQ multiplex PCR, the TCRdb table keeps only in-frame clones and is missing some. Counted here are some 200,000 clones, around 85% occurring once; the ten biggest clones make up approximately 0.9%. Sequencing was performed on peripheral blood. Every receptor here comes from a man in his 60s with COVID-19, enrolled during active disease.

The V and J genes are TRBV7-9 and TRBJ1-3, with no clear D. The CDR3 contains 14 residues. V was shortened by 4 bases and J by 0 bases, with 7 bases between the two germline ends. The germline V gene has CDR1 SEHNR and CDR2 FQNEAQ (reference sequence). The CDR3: CASSWASSGNTIYF. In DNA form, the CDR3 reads TGTGCCAGCAGCTGGGCCAGCTCTGGAAACACCATATATTTT.

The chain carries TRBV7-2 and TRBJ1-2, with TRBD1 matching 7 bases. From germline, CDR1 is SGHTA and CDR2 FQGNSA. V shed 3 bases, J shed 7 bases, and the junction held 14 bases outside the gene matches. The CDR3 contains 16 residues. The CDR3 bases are TGTGCCAGCAGCTTGACCCTCGTCAGGGGGTCTGGTGGCTACACCTTC. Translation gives CASSLTLVRGSGGYTF.

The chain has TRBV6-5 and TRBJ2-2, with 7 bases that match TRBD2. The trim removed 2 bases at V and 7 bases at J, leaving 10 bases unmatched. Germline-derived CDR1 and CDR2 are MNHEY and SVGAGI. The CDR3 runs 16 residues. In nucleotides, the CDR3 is TGTGCCAGCAGTTACGGGGCGGGAGTGATAAGCGGGGAGCTGTTTTTT. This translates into CASSYGAGVISGELFF.

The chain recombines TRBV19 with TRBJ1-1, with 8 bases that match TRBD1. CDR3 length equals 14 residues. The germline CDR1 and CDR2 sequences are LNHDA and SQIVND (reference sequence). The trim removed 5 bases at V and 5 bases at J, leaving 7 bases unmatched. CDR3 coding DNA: TGTGCCAGTAGTTCGTACAGGGGGAGAACTGAAGCTTTCTTT. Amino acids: CASSSYRGRTEAFF.

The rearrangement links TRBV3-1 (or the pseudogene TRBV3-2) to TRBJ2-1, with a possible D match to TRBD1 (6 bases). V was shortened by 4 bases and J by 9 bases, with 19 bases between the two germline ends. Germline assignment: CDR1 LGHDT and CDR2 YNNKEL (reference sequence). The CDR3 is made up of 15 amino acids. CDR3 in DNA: TGTGCCAGCAGCCTGAGGGGGACCGGTAGACCTGAGCAGTTCTTC. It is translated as CASSLRGTGRPEQFF.

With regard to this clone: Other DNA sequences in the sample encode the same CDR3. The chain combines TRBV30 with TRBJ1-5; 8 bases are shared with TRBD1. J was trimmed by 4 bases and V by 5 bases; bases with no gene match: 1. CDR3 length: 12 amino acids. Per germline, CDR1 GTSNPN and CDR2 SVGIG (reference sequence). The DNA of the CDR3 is TGTGCCTGGGGACAGGGTAATCAGCCCCAGCATTTT. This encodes CAWGQGNQPQHF.

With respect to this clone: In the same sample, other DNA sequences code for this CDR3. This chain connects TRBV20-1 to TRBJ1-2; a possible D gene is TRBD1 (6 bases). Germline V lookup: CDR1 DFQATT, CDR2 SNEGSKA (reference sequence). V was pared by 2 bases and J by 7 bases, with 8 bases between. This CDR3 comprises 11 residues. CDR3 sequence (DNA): TGCAGTGCTAGAAGAGGGGGTGGCTACACCTTC. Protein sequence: CSARRGGGYTF.

The CDR3 region is CASSFRFPDREGEKLFF. Written as DNA, the CDR3 is TGTGCCAGCAGCTTTCGGTTTCCGGACAGGGAGGGCGAAAAACTGTTTTTT. This chain joins TRBV5-6 and TRBJ1-4, with 8 bases matching TRBD1. J lost 8 bases, V lost 2 bases, and 14 bases had no gene match. The CDR3 is 17 amino acids. Germline-derived CDR1 and CDR2 are SGHDT and YYEEEE.

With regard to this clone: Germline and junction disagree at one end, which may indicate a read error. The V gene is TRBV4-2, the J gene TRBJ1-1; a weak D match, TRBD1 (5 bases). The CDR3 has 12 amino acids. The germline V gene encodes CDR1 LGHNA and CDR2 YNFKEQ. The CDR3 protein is CASSQGQFVSFF. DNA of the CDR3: TGTGCCAGCAGCCAAGGACAGTTTGTTAGCTTTTTT.

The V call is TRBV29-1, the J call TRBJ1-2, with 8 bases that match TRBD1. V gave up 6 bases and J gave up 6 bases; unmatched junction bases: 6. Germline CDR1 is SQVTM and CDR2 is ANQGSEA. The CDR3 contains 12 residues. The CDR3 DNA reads TGCAGCGTAACCGGGACAGGACATGGCTACACCTTC. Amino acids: CSVTGTGHGYTF. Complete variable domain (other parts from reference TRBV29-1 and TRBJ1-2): SAVISQKPSRDICQRGTSLTIQCQVDSQVTMMFWYRQQPGQSLTLIATANQGSEATYESGFVIDKFPISRPNLTFSTLTVSNMSPEDSSIYLCSVTGTGHGYTFGSGTRLTVV.